The T cell receptor beta chain under discussion was sequenced for a study of shared clonotypes between healthy human individuals. Overall study results and limits: Around 5% of naive CD4 clonotypes were common to a few donors. Clonotypes shared by all four donors outscored non-shared clonotypes in generation probability.

Several immunoSEQ 96-well plates shared each subset's DNA, each plate a replicate. Here immunoSEQ multiplex PCR was the method, and the copy in TCRdb shows in-frame clones only, minus some. The sample holds 550,000 to 600,000 clones, more than 95% seen once. Naive CD8 cells comprised CD45RO-negative, CCR7-positively selected cells, excluding terminally differentiated effector memory CD45RA+ cells. Everyone who donated was a Caucasian adult who lived in Nashville, Tennessee. Germline V lookup: CDR1 SEHNR, CDR2 FQNEAQ (reference sequence). The CDR3 covers 12 residues. V lost 1 base to trimming and J lost 4 bases, with 2 bases between them. Notes on this clone: Its antigen is not known. This sample includes further DNA sequences coding for the same CDR3.

The sequence was collected from a young man in good health. The rearrangement joins TRBV7-9 to TRBJ2-4, with D unresolved. The specimen was naive CD8+ T cells sorted from blood. The CDR3 loop is CASSLGKNIQYF. CDR3 nucleotides: TGTGCCAGCAGCTTAGGGAAAAACATTCAGTACTTC.